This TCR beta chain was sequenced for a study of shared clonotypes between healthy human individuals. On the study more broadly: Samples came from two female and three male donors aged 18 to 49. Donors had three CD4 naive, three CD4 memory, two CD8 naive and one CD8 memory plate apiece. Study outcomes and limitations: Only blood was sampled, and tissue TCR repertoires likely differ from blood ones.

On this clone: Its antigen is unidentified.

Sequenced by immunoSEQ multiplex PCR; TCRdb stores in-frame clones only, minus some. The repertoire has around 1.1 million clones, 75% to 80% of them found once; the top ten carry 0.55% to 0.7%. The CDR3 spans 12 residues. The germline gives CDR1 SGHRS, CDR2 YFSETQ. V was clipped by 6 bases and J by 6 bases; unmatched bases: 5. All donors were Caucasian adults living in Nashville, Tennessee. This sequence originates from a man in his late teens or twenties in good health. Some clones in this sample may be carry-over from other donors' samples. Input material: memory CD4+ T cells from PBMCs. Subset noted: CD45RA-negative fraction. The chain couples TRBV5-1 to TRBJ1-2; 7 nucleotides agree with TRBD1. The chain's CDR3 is CASKGAGDGYTF. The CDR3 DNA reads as TGCGCCAGCAAGGGGGCAGGGGATGGCTACACCTTC. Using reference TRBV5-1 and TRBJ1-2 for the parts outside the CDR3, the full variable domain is KAGVTQTPRYLIKTRGQQVTLSCSPISGHRSVSWYQQTPGQGLQFLFEYFSETQRNKGNFPGRFSGRQFSNSRSEMNVSTLELGDSALYLCASKGAGDGYTFGSGTRLTVV.